This T cell receptor beta chain was recovered during a study of blood T cells in healthy people across ages. Study-level results: Per million T cells, the diversity of TCR beta decreased roughly linearly as age advanced.

Concerning this clonotype itself: Antigen specificity is unknown.

A J-beta primer mix and a sample-barcoded 5' primer were used in a second PCR of about 6 to 12 cycles. In TCRdb, the 5' RACE reads were re-called with MiXCR into one record per CDR3 protein. The repertoire holds some 710,000 distinct CDR3 sequences, 22% seen once, with under 25% in the top ten. From germline, CDR1 is MNHEY and CDR2 SVGAGI. The ends lost 10 bases at V and 6 bases at J; junction bases unmatched: 5. The CDR3 is 12 amino acids. Sequenced sample: blood. The rearrangement uses TRBV6-5 and TRBJ2-1; TRBD1 matches at 8 bases. This clonotype was obtained from a man between 65 and 85 years old in good health. CDR3: CATTDRANEQFF. CDR3 DNA sequence: TGTGCCACCACGGACAGGGCCAATGAGCAGTTCTTC.